This entry features one T cell receptor beta chain sequence. Method: immunoSEQ multiplex PCR; TCRdb's copy keeps in-frame clones and lacks some. This sample carries 65,000 to 70,000 clones, around 84% of them seen once, and the ten largest clones take 2.9%. Trimming left V 3 bases short and J 1 base short, with 12 bases between. The CDR3 runs to 15 residues. Per the germline V gene, CDR1 is MDHEN and CDR2 is SYDVKM. This sample was taken from a study of control samples from healthy donors and cancer patients. This receptor was identified in a woman aged 45-65 years with lung cancer. The sequencing sample was made of PBMCs. The chain uses TRBV28 and TRBJ1-1; D is unclear. The CDR3 coding sequence is TGTGCCAGCAGTTTGGGAAGCGGGAGGAACACTGAAGCTTTCTTT. The encoded protein is CASSLGSGRNTEAFF.